One sample yielded the 21 T cell receptor beta chains listed below, sequenced in a study of T cell clones after liver transplantation. Sequenced by immunoSEQ multiplex PCR; TCRdb stores in-frame clones only, minus some. The repertoire consists of tens of thousands of clones, with over 60% occurring once and the leading ten covering 7.5% to 10%. Sequences were derived from CD4+ T cells from blood, sampled at the 22-month timepoint. These receptors were taken from a human patient who received a liver transplant. Some T cells may possibly be graft donor cells.

This clone occurred a few times. The chain combines TRBV30 with TRBJ2-2; TRBD1 or TRBD2 may be the D gene (6 bases each). Trimming pared 4 bases from V and 1 base from J, leaving 13 bases between. CDR3 length: 15 amino acids. Germline V gives CDR1 GTSNPN, CDR2 SVGIG (reference sequence). The DNA for the CDR3 is TGTGCCTGGACCCCCGGGGGCTGGAACACCGGGGAGCTGTTTTTT. As protein: CAWTPGGWNTGELFF.

This rearrangement joins TRBV7-2 to TRBJ2-3; D ambiguous. Between the trimmed V and J ends, which lost 5 bases and 2 bases, there was a span of 8 bases. The CDR3 length is 13 residues. CDR1 SGHTA and CDR2 FQGNSA come from the germline V gene. The CDR3 sequence: CASSPRATDTQYF. The CDR3 DNA is TGTGCCAGCAGCCCTCGGGCCACAGATACGCAGTATTTT.

The chain is built from TRBV28 and TRBJ1-2; maybe TRBD1 (5 bases). The germline V gene encodes CDR1 MDHEN and CDR2 SYDVKM. Deletions cut 7 bases from V and 3 bases from J, with 12 bases between. CDR3 length equals 13 residues. CDR3 amino acids: CASMSSGDYGYTF. DNA for the CDR3: TGTGCCAGCATGTCATCGGGGGACTATGGCTACACCTTC.

The rearrangement links TRBV6-4 to TRBJ1-5, with unresolved D. V lost 2 bases and J lost 0, with 11 bases in between. The CDR3 sequence is 16 residues long. Germline-derived CDR1 and CDR2 are MRHNA and SNTAGT. The DNA for the CDR3 is TGTGCCAGCAGTGACGAACAACGATATAGCAATCAGCCCCAGCATTTT. Protein: CASSDEQRYSNQPQHF.

The V call is TRBV5-1, the J call TRBJ2-3; D gene unclear. The V end was cut by 6 bases, the J end by 1 base, with 18 bases between. Germline CDR1 reads SGHRS; CDR2 reads YFSETQ. The CDR3 has 16 amino acids. CDR3 DNA sequence: TGCGCCAGCATGGAGCAGGCTGGTAGGGGCACAGATACGCAGTATTTT. Protein sequence: CASMEQAGRGTDTQYF.

V gene TRBV9 combines with J gene TRBJ2-1; a possible D gene is TRBD2 (6 bases). CDR1 and CDR2 from the germline V gene are SGDLS and YYNGEE. V was trimmed by 3 bases and J by 8 bases, leaving 18 bases between them. The CDR3 runs 15 residues. The CDR3 DNA follows: TGTGCCAGCAGCGAAACTAGCCAGTGGGTCGATGAGCAGTTCTTC. It codes for CASSETSQWVDEQFF.

V gene TRBV30 combines with J gene TRBJ1-1; TRBD1 might be the D (5 bases). Germline V CDR1 and CDR2: GTSNPN, SVGIG (reference sequence). The CDR3 is 14 amino acids. V was shortened by 7 bases and J by 10 bases, with 25 bases between the two germline ends. CDR3 sequence: CAFNTIPRGEAAFF. DNA for the CDR3: TGTGCCTTCAATACTATTCCTCGGGGGGAAGCAGCTTTCTTT.

This chain uses TRBV29-1 with TRBJ2-7; 7 bases line up with TRBD1. Germline CDR1 reads SQVTM; CDR2 reads ANQGSEA. CDR3 length: 14 residues. The trim removed 4 bases at V and 6 bases at J, leaving 12 bases unmatched. This CDR3 is CSVVRGTVPVEQYF. CDR3 in DNA: TGCAGCGTTGTAAGGGGGACAGTCCCTGTCGAGCAGTACTTC.

This chain uses TRBV30 with TRBJ2-2; D is uncertain. Germline loops: CDR1 GTSNPN, CDR2 SVGIG (reference sequence). This CDR3 spans 13 amino acids. Trimming took off 0 bases at V and 7 bases at J, with 9 bases between the two ends. CDR3 DNA: TGTGCCTGGAGTGTACCTAACGTCGGGGAGCTGTTTTTT. This gives the protein CAWSVPNVGELFF. The whole variable domain, remainder taken from reference TRBV30 and TRBJ2-2, is SQTIHQWPATLVQPVGSPLSLECTVEGTSNPNLYWYRQAAGRGLQLLFYSVGIGQISSEVPQNLSASRPQDRQFILSSKKLLLSDSGFYLCAWSVPNVGELFFGEGSRLTVL.

This chain connects TRBV10-3 to TRBJ2-3, with TRBD2 identical over 7 bases. The CDR3 spans 14 residues. V dropped 4 bases and J dropped 4; count of bases not matched to a gene: 5. Germline V gives CDR1 ENHRY, CDR2 SYGVKD. CDR3 protein: CAISGGGGSDTQYF. DNA for the CDR3: TGTGCCATCAGTGGGGGCGGGGGATCAGATACGCAGTATTTT.

This clone was picked up a small number of times. The rearrangement links TRBV28 to TRBJ1-4; TRBD1 matches at 9 bases. The CDR3 sequence is 15 residues long. Germline V gene lookup returns CDR1 MDHEN and CDR2 SYDVKM. The ends lost 6 bases at V and 5 bases at J; junction bases unmatched: 7. This CDR3 reads CASRYRGPLNEKLFF. As DNA, the CDR3 is TGTGCCAGCAGGTACAGGGGGCCACTAAATGAAAAACTGTTTTTT.

The gene calls are TRBV5-6 and TRBJ2-1; D is tentatively TRBD1 or TRBD2 (6 bases each). The germline V and J ends were trimmed by 2 bases and 5 bases, with 14 bases remaining between them. The CDR3 spans 15 residues. Germline CDR1 and CDR2: SGHDT and YYEEEE. The CDR3 nucleotides read TGTGCCAGCAGCTTAGGGGGAGGAGGCCACAATGAGCAGTTCTTC. Translated: CASSLGGGGHNEQFF.

The V and J genes are TRBV5-6 and TRBJ1-2; possible D gene TRBD1, 5 bases. V lost 3 bases to trimming and J lost 1 base, with 10 bases between them. The CDR3 runs to 14 residues. Germline V gene lookup returns CDR1 SGHDT and CDR2 YYEEEE. The CDR3: CASSWGLINYGYTF. The CDR3 DNA is TGTGCCAGCAGCTGGGGACTGATTAACTATGGCTACACCTTC.

This clone was detected only a few times. The chain is built from TRBV20-1 and TRBJ1-1; D gene unclear. V lost 4 bases, J lost 1 base, and 4 bases lay in between. In germline, CDR1 is DFQATT, CDR2 SNEGSKA (reference sequence). The CDR3 has 11 residues. For the CDR3, the DNA is TGCAGTGCTAAAGGGAACACTGAAGCTTTCTTT. Encoded protein: CSAKGNTEAFF.

The genes are TRBV7-2 and TRBJ2-1; TRBD1 aligns across 9 bases. The CDR3 consists of 16 residues. The J segment lost 5 bases and the V segment lost 1 base, leaving 6 bases of the junction unmatched. Germline lookup yields CDR1 SGHTA and CDR2 FQGNSA. CDR3 bases: TGTGCCAGCAGCTTAGGATACAGGGGGCGAAACAATGAGCAGTTCTTC. Translating gives CASSLGYRGRNNEQFF.

This clone was recorded a few times. The V call is TRBV7-9, the J call TRBJ1-3; tentatively, D is TRBD1 (5 bases). The germline V and J ends were trimmed by 8 bases and 0 bases, with 17 bases remaining between them. The CDR3 runs 16 residues. In germline, CDR1 is SEHNR, CDR2 FQNEAQ (reference sequence). The CDR3 DNA sequence: TGTGCCAGCTCCCCCTTCGACAGCTACTCTGGAAACACCATATATTTT. The encoded protein is CASSPFDSYSGNTIYF.

The chain has TRBV7-2 and TRBJ1-3; unclear D gene. Germline V gives CDR1 SGHTA, CDR2 FQGNSA. This CDR3 has 17 residues. V lost 2 bases and J lost 0, with 14 bases in between. CDR3 in amino acids: CASSLKNGLSSGNTIYF. In nucleotides, the CDR3 is TGTGCCAGCAGCTTAAAGAATGGGTTATCCTCTGGAAACACCATATATTTT. The whole variable domain, filled in from reference TRBV7-2 and TRBJ1-3, reads GAGVSQSPSNKVTEKGKDVELRCDPISGHTALYWYRQSLGQGLEFLIYFQGNSAPDKSGLPSDRFSAERTGGSVSTLTIQRTQQEDSAVYLCASSLKNGLSSGNTIYFGEGSWLTVV.

V is TRBV10-3 and J is TRBJ2-1, with 9 bases fitting TRBD2. Germline values: CDR1 ENHRY, CDR2 SYGVKD. V lost 4 bases and J lost 12; bases outside the gene matches: 10. The CDR3 has 14 residues. CDR3 sequence (DNA): TGTGCCATCAGTGCGATAGCGGGGGTGTCGGCGCAGTTCTTC. Protein: CAISAIAGVSAQFF.

In its sample, this clone was seen once. The chain employs TRBV5-1 and TRBJ2-6; D not certain. The CDR3 consists of 15 residues. The germline V gene encodes CDR1 SGHRS and CDR2 YFSETQ. V was clipped by 5 bases and J by 0 bases, with 9 bases between them. Here the CDR3 DNA reads TGCGCCAGCAGTCCCGACGGCTCTGGGGCCAACGTCCTGACTTTC. It translates to CASSPDGSGANVLTF. The full variable domain, its missing parts supplied by reference TRBV5-1 and TRBJ2-6, is KAGVTQTPRYLIKTRGQQVTLSCSPISGHRSVSWYQQTPGQGLQFLFEYFSETQRNKGNFPGRFSGRQFSNSRSEMNVSTLELGDSALYLCASSPDGSGANVLTFGAGSRLTVL.

The chain recombines TRBV2 with TRBJ1-2, with 10 positions matching TRBD1. Germline values: CDR1 SNHLY, CDR2 FYNNEI. The CDR3 length is 14 residues. The V and J ends lost 5 bases and 7 bases, in that order; junction bases with no gene match: 7. The CDR3 DNA reads as TGTGCCAGCAGTAGCCGGGACAGGGGTGGTGGCTACACCTTC. The encoded protein is CASSSRDRGGGYTF.

This clone was seen more than once but under ten times. The CDR3 nucleotides are TGTGCCTGGAGTGTCTTAGGTGGTCAAAACACCATATATTTT. This sequence encodes CAWSVLGGQNTIYF. This rearrangement joins TRBV30 to TRBJ1-3; D not certain. V was clipped by 0 bases and J by 6 bases, with 12 bases between them. Germline CDR1 is GTSNPN and CDR2 is SVGIG (reference sequence). This CDR3 has 14 residues.